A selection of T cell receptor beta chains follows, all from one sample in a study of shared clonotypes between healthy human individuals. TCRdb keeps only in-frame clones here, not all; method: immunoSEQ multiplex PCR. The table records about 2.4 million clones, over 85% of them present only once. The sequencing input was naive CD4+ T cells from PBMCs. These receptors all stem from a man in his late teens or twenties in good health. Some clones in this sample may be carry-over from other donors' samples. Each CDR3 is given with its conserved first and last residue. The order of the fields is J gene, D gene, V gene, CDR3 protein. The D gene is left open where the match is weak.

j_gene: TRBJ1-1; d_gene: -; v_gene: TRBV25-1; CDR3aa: CASSASPPATEAFF
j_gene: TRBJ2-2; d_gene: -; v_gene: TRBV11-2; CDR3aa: CASSGGAGELFF
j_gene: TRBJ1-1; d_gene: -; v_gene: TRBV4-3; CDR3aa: CASRQDVGVGTEAFF
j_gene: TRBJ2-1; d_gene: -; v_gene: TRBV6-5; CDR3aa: CASRSLGEQFF
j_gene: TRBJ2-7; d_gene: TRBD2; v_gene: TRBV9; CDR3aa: CASSVGLAEAYEQYF
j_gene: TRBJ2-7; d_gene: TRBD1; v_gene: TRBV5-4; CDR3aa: CASSSMKMLGQGGYEQYF
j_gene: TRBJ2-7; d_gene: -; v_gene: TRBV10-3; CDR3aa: CAISDSRIPYEQYF
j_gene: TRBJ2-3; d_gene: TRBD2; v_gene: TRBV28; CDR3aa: CASRPHPGTSGMKGIDTQYF
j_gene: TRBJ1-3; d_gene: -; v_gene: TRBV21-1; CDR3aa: CASSPQGDTIYF
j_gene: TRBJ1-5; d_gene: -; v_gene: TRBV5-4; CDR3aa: CASSLGPSEQPQHF
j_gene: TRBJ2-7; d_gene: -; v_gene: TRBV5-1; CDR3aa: CASSLILSEQYF
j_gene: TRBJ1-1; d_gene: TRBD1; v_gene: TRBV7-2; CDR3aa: CASSLGTGWESAFF
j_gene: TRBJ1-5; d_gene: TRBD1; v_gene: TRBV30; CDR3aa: CACNRGQSNQPQHF
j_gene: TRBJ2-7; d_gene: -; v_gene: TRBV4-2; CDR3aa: CASSHSSSYEQYF
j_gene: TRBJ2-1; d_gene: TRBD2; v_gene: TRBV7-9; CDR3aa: CASSLRVVAGGEQFF
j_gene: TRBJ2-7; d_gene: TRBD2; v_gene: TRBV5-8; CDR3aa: CASSLAGTSGYEQYF
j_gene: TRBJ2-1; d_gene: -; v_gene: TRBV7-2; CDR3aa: CASSLNPGLVNEQFF
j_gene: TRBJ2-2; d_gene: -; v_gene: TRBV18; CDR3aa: CASSPAITTGELFF
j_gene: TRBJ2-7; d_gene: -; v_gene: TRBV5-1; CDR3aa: CASSLARHEQYF